This is a list of T cell receptor beta chains from one sample in a study of Ad26.COV2.S vaccination and SARS-CoV-2 variants. TCRdb keeps only in-frame clones here, not all; method: immunoSEQ multiplex PCR. The sample yields more than 400,000 clones, roughly 90% seen once. Sequences were derived from peripheral blood, sampled in a trial of Ad26.COV2.S vaccine versus placebo. The source is a person aged 18 to 59 who received the Ad26.COV2.S COVID-19 vaccine or a placebo. CDR3s include the opening cysteine and the closing phenylalanine or tryptophan. D genes are given only for firm matches. Not every row has a clone size; where given, it reads once, few, many or a size class.

j_gene | v_gene | len | d_gene | abundance | CDR3aa | CDR3nt
TRBJ2-5 | TRBV6-5 | 14 | - | few | CASSYGGRRETQYF | TGTGCCAGCAGTTACGGTGGGCGCCGGGAGACCCAGTACTTC
TRBJ1-2 | TRBV4-3 | 13 | - | - | CASSQDIKKGYTF | TGCGCCAGCAGCCAAGATATTAAAAAAGGCTACACCTTC
TRBJ2-3 | TRBV5-6 | 13 | - | - | CASSLDVEHTQYF | TGTGCCAGCAGCTTAGACGTAGAGCATACGCAGTATTTT
TRBJ2-7 | TRBV28 | 13 | - | - | CASSLFRAREQYF | TGTGCCAGCAGTTTATTCCGCGCCCGCGAGCAGTACTTC
TRBJ2-2 | TRBV19 | 16 | - | - | CASSTVGGSNTGELFF | TGTGCCAGTAGTACCGTGGGGGGATCAAACACCGGGGAGCTGTTTTTT
TRBJ2-1 | TRBV9 | 18 | - | - | CASSVAQGLSYMSNEQFF | TGTGCCAGCAGCGTAGCACAGGGCTTAAGCTACATGAGCAATGAGCAGTTCTTC
TRBJ2-7 | TRBV30 | 14 | TRBD1 | - | CAWSVSTGRYEQYF | TGTGCCTGGAGTGTCTCGACAGGGAGATACGAGCAGTACTTC
TRBJ1-2 | TRBV5-5 | 14 | - | - | CASSPGGFSYGYTF | TGTGCCAGCAGCCCCGGGGGGTTTAGCTATGGCTACACCTTC
TRBJ1-4 | TRBV18 | 16 | TRBD1 | - | CASSPRTGPSDEKLFF | TGTGCCAGCTCACCACGGACAGGCCCATCGGATGAAAAACTGTTTTTT
TRBJ1-4 | TRBV4-1 | 17 | - | - | CASSPPPDGATNEKLFF | TGCGCCAGCAGCCCGCCGCCGGACGGGGCAACTAATGAAAAACTGTTTTTT
TRBJ2-7 | TRBV13 | 15 | TRBD2 | - | CASSPPGTSLYEQYF | TGTGCCAGCAGCCCACCCGGGACTAGTCTATACGAGCAGTACTTC
TRBJ1-2 | TRBV19 | 13 | TRBD1 | - | CASRLTGGYGYTF | TGTGCCAGTCGCCTGACAGGGGGCTATGGCTACACCTTC
TRBJ1-2 | TRBV4-3 | 12 | - | once | CASSQAGQGYTF | TGCGCCAGCAGCCAAGCCGGTCAAGGCTACACCTTC
TRBJ2-5 | TRBV6-5 | 16 | TRBD2 | - | CASSYSSLAGAETQYF | TGTGCCAGCAGTTACTCGAGCCTAGCGGGGGCTGAGACCCAGTACTTC
TRBJ1-2 | TRBV7-9 | 14 | - | - | CASSLSGRTYGYTF | TGTGCCAGCAGCTTATCCGGCAGGACCTATGGCTACACCTTC
TRBJ2-1 | TRBV6-8 | 16 | - | - | CASSFGPLSSYNEQFF | TGTGCCAGCAGTTTCGGACCGCTGAGCTCCTACAATGAGCAGTTCTTC
TRBJ2-6 | TRBV24-1 | 16 | - | - | CATSDAQGSGANVLTF | TGTGCCACCAGTGATGCACAGGGCTCTGGGGCCAACGTCCTGACTTTC
TRBJ2-7 | TRBV27 | 15 | - | - | CASSLSTGGTYEQYF | TGTGCCAGCAGTTTATCCACGGGGGGCACCTACGAGCAGTACTTC
TRBJ1-2 | TRBV27 | 14 | TRBD1 | - | CASKRTGGTIGYTF | TGTGCCAGCAAACGGACAGGGGGGACTATTGGCTACACCTTC
TRBJ2-7 | TRBV7-9 | 15 | TRBD1 | - | CASSALTGFVHEQYF | TGTGCCAGCAGCGCCCTGACAGGGTTTGTCCACGAGCAGTACTTC
TRBJ1-5 | TRBV19 | 15 | - | - | CASTVRGERNQPQHF | TGTGCCAGTACAGTCAGGGGCGAACGCAATCAGCCCCAGCATTTT
TRBJ2-7 | TRBV18 | 14 | - | - | CASSPGRGTYEQYF | TGTGCCAGCTCGCCGGGACGAGGTACCTACGAGCAGTACTTC
TRBJ1-2 | TRBV30 | 12 | TRBD1 | - | CAWDRVWDGYTF | TGTGCCTGGGACAGGGTTTGGGATGGCTACACCTTC
TRBJ2-1 | TRBV5-6 | 14 | TRBD1 | - | CASSSGQGVNEQFF | TGTGCCAGCAGCTCTGGACAGGGAGTGAATGAGCAGTTCTTC
TRBJ2-5 | TRBV28 | 15 | - | - | CASSSDPPPRETQYF | TGTGCCAGCAGTTCTGACCCTCCCCCCCGCGAGACCCAGTACTTC
TRBJ1-2 | TRBV19 | 13 | - | - | CASSYGGPYGYTF | TGTGCCAGTAGTTATGGGGGGCCCTATGGCTACACCTTC
TRBJ1-6 | TRBV3-1/TRBV3-2 | 14 | TRBD1 | - | CASSYRDRGYPLHF | TGTGCCAGCAGCTACCGGGACAGGGGTTATCCCCTCCACTTT
TRBJ1-6 | TRBV3-1/TRBV3-2 | 16 | - | - | CASSGVGSSYNSPLHF | TGTGCCAGCAGCGGGGTTGGGAGCTCCTATAATTCACCCCTCCACTTT
TRBJ2-3 | TRBV18 | 12 | - | - | CASSRAVDTQYF | TGTGCCAGCTCACGCGCGGTAGATACGCAGTATTTT
TRBJ2-3 | TRBV19 | 16 | - | - | CASREPGAPGTDTQYF | TGTGCCAGTAGAGAACCGGGGGCCCCTGGCACAGATACGCAGTATTTT
TRBJ1-1 | TRBV6-1 | 14 | - | - | CASSENWGLTEAFF | TGTGCCAGCAGTGAAAACTGGGGGCTTACTGAAGCTTTCTTT
TRBJ1-2 | TRBV18 | 17 | - | - | CASSPRDLAGANYGYTF | TGTGCCAGCTCACCACGGGACCTCGCGGGAGCTAACTATGGCTACACCTTC
TRBJ2-1 | TRBV5-4 | 14 | TRBD2 | few | CASSLGTSGNEQFF | TGTGCCAGCAGCTTGGGGACTAGCGGCAATGAGCAGTTCTTC
TRBJ2-2 | TRBV27 | 15 | TRBD1 | - | CASSLATGDTGELFF | TGTGCCAGCAGTTTAGCGACAGGGGACACCGGGGAGCTGTTTTTT
TRBJ2-1 | TRBV27 | 14 | TRBD2 | - | CASSFWRGAVEQFF | TGTGCCAGCAGTTTCTGGCGGGGGGCGGTTGAGCAGTTCTTC
TRBJ1-1 | TRBV7-2 | 16 | - | - | CASSPRQRGKNTEAFF | TGTGCCAGCAGCCCTAGGCAGAGGGGGAAGAACACTGAAGCTTTCTTT
TRBJ2-3 | TRBV6-2/TRBV6-3 | 13 | - | - | CASSYRSTDTQYF | TGTGCCAGCAGTTACCGAAGCACAGATACGCAGTATTTT
TRBJ2-7 | TRBV7-2 | 14 | TRBD1 | - | CASSLDRGFYEQYF | TGTGCCAGCAGCTTGGACAGGGGGTTCTACGAGCAGTACTTC
TRBJ1-2 | TRBV6-5 | 14 | TRBD1 | - | CASKMGQGIVGYTF | TGTGCCAGCAAAATGGGACAGGGGATTGTAGGCTACACCTTC
TRBJ2-1 | TRBV5-4 | 15 | - | - | CASSDGQGGYNEQFF | TGTGCCAGCAGCGACGGACAGGGAGGGTACAATGAGCAGTTCTTC
TRBJ2-1 | TRBV5-5 | 15 | - | - | CASSLDGLDYNEQFF | TGTGCCAGCAGCTTGGACGGGTTAGATTACAATGAGCAGTTCTTC
TRBJ1-2 | TRBV28 | 13 | TRBD1 | - | CASMGDRGYGYTF | TGTGCCAGCATGGGAGACAGGGGCTATGGCTACACCTTC
TRBJ2-7 | TRBV6-5 | 15 | TRBD1 | - | CASSYFGTGELEQYF | TGTGCCAGCAGTTACTTTGGGACAGGGGAGCTCGAGCAGTACTTC
TRBJ2-3 | TRBV7-2 | 14 | TRBD2 | once | CASSSSSGRGTQYF | TGTGCCAGCAGCTCATCTAGCGGGCGGGGTACGCAGTATTTT
TRBJ1-1 | TRBV12-5 | 15 | TRBD1 | - | CASGLLGGLSTEAFF | TGTGCTAGTGGTTTGTTAGGGGGCTTGAGCACTGAAGCTTTCTTT
TRBJ2-1 | TRBV6-2/TRBV6-3 | 15 | TRBD2 | - | CASSYGTSSYNEQFF | TGTGCCAGCAGTTACGGGACTAGCTCCTACAATGAGCAGTTCTTC
TRBJ2-7 | TRBV12-3/TRBV12-4 | 11 | - | - | CASSFNYEQYF | TGTGCCAGCAGTTTTAATTACGAGCAGTACTTC
TRBJ2-5 | TRBV7-6 | 14 | TRBD1 | - | CASSFPGTEETQYF | TGTGCCAGCAGCTTTCCCGGGACAGAAGAGACCCAGTACTTC
TRBJ2-3 | TRBV18 | 17 | TRBD1 | - | CASSPPDRRTSTDTQYF | TGTGCCAGCTCACCCCCGGACAGGCGAACTAGCACAGATACGCAGTATTTT
TRBJ2-7 | TRBV5-1 | 14 | TRBD1 | - | CASSVGQGAYEQYF | TGCGCCAGCAGCGTGGGACAGGGTGCCTACGAGCAGTACTTC
TRBJ2-2 | TRBV12-5 | 16 | - | - | CASGLFPQGRAGELFF | TGTGCTAGTGGTTTGTTCCCGCAGGGCAGGGCCGGGGAGCTGTTTTTT
TRBJ2-1 | TRBV9 | 17 | - | once | CASSVEFWTTTYNEQFF | TGTGCCAGCAGCGTAGAATTTTGGACAACAACCTACAATGAGCAGTTCTTC
TRBJ1-4 | TRBV7-2 | 16 | - | - | CASSVTALATNEKLFF | TGTGCCAGCAGCGTCACCGCACTGGCAACTAATGAAAAACTGTTTTTT
TRBJ2-1 | TRBV19 | 21 | TRBD2 | once | CASSSFIRLRGGKLTYNEQFF | TGTGCCAGTAGTAGCTTCATTCGGTTGCGGGGGGGCAAACTTACCTACAATGAGCAGTTCTTC
TRBJ2-1 | TRBV4-3 | 10 | - | - | CASPRNEQFF | TGCGCCAGCCCTCGCAATGAGCAGTTCTTC
TRBJ2-7 | TRBV3-1/TRBV3-2 | 16 | - | - | CASSQEGGGKRYEQYF | TGTGCCAGCAGCCAAGAAGGGGGGGGCAAGCGCTACGAGCAGTACTTC
TRBJ2-7 | TRBV4-3 | 15 | - | - | CASSQGLQGSREQYF | TGCGCCAGCAGCCAAGGTCTACAGGGATCGAGGGAGCAGTACTTC
TRBJ2-7 | TRBV6-5 | 14 | TRBD1 | - | CASTHPGGPYEQYF | TGTGCCAGCACCCACCCAGGGGGCCCCTACGAGCAGTACTTC
TRBJ1-1 | TRBV7-2 | 15 | - | - | CASSPRTPVNTEAFF | TGTGCCAGCAGCCCAAGGACTCCCGTGAACACTGAAGCTTTCTTT
TRBJ1-2 | TRBV6-5 | 12 | - | - | CASRDRNYGYTF | TGTGCCAGCAGAGACAGGAACTATGGCTACACCTTC